The clone carrying this T cell receptor beta chain has more than one count but fewer than ten. cDNA libraries for TCR beta contained unique molecular identifiers. In TCRdb, the PCR reads were re-called with MiXCR into one record per CDR3 protein. Of over 700,000 distinct CDR3 sequences listed, just under 30% were seen once; the top ten hold 0.5% to 0.6%. The sample is drawn from a study of post-analysis software for immune sequencing data. Study-level information: Secondary progressive, relapsing-remitting and progressive-relapsing multiple sclerosis were among the included disease courses.

The sequenced material came from blood. The source is a girl aged 10 to 17 with multiple sclerosis.

The CDR3 DNA sequence: TGTGCCAGCAGCCCGTGGGGGGTCGAGGGCACAGATACGCAGTATTTT. It specifies CASSPWGVEGTDTQYF. The chain has TRBV28 and TRBJ2-3; D may be TRBD2 (6 bases). V was pared by 6 bases and J by 1 base, with 17 bases between. CDR1 is MDHEN and CDR2 is SYDVKM in the germline V gene. The CDR3 runs to 16 residues.